The source of this T cell receptor (beta chain) is a study of cytomegalovirus exposure and HLA in healthy donors. Findings of the study overall: One variant, a missense change in DCLRE1C, was linked in a later analysis to TCR beta V- and J-gene trimming. Information on immune exposure was restricted to one variable (CMV serostatus).

The CDR3 runs to 16 residues. Germline V CDR1 and CDR2: SEHNR, FQNEAQ (reference sequence). The PCR employed 60 Vbeta primers together with 13 Jbeta primers. Sequencing was performed with immunoSEQ multiplex PCR; in TCRdb, only in-frame clones are kept and a portion is missing. The data show 200,000 to 250,000 clones, around 73% seen once. For this clone: Antigen unknown. Mismatch with germline at one junction end may stem from a read error.

This chain connects TRBV7-9 to TRBJ2-3; 13 bases map to TRBD2. The sample taken for sequencing was PBMCs. The receptor comes from a male donor in good health and CMV-seronegative. CDR3 protein: CSSSFPLTSGRNTQYF. The CDR3 coding sequence is TGTTCCAGCAGCTTTCCGTTGACTAGCGGGAGGAATACGCAGTATTTT. Filled out from reference TRBV7-9 and TRBJ2-3, the complete variable domain reads DTGVSQNPRHKITKRGQNVTFRCDPISEHNRLYWYRQTLGQGPEFLTYFQNEAQLEKSRLLSDRFSAERPKGSFSTLEIQRTEQGDSAMYLCSSSFPLTSGRNTQYFGPGTRLTVL.